These T cell receptor beta chains were read from a single sample in a study of blood T cell repertoires in COVID-19. TCRdb's copy holds only in-frame clones and misses some; the assay was immunoSEQ multiplex PCR. Of around 310,000 clones in the sample, roughly 90% are singletons; the top ten hold around 0.98%. Sample: peripheral blood. The receptors shown here come from a woman aged 40 to 49 with COVID-19, enrolled during active disease. The CDR3 runs from the conserved cysteine through the conserved F or W. A D gene is named only where the DNA matches it firmly. The listing skips clone size in some rows; elsewhere it reads once, few, many or a size class.

V gene	D gene	clone size	J gene	CDR3 DNA	CDR3 protein
TRBV5-1	-	-	TRBJ1-5	TGCGCCAGCAGCTTGGCGCCGGGTCAGCCCCAGCATTTT	CASSLAPGQPQHF
TRBV5-1	-	-	TRBJ2-1	TGCGCCAGCAGCTTGCCTAGGCCAAGCAATGAGCAGTTCTTC	CASSLPRPSNEQFF
TRBV27	-	-	TRBJ1-2	TGTGCCAGCAGTTTTAAAGGGGGGGGCTATGGCTACACCTTC	CASSFKGGGYGYTF
TRBV7-9	-	-	TRBJ1-2	TGTGCCAGCAGCTTGGTGACAGCTAACTATGGCTACACCTTC	CASSLVTANYGYTF
TRBV7-3	-	-	TRBJ1-2	TGTGCCAGCAGCGCAGACCCAGGGAGGAGTGGCTACACCTTC	CASSADPGRSGYTF
TRBV11-2	TRBD2	once	TRBJ2-1	TGTGCCAGCAGCTTAAGTCGGGGGGGATACAATGAGCAGTTCTTC	CASSLSRGGYNEQFF
TRBV7-2	-	-	TRBJ1-2	TGTGCCAGCAGCATAACAGGCAGAGCTAACTATGGCTACACCTTC	CASSITGRANYGYTF
TRBV5-4	TRBD1	-	TRBJ1-1	TGTGCCAGCAGCCCCCTCCAGGGGGTGAACACTGAAGCTTTCTTT	CASSPLQGVNTEAFF
TRBV5-1	-	-	TRBJ2-2	TGCGCCAGCAGCTTGTCACAGAACACCGGGGAGCTGTTTTTT	CASSLSQNTGELFF
TRBV6-2/TRBV6-3	TRBD1	-	TRBJ1-1	TGTGCCAGCAGTTACCCAAATATCAGGGGGCCGGCGAACACTGAAGCTTTCTTT	CASSYPNIRGPANTEAFF
TRBV5-1	TRBD1	-	TRBJ1-2	TGCGCCAGCAGCCCCAGCAGGACAGGCTATGGCTACACCTTC	CASSPSRTGYGYTF
TRBV15	-	-	TRBJ2-5	TGTGCCACCAGCAGAGATATTTCTATAGAGACCCAGTACTTC	CATSRDISIETQYF
TRBV4-2	TRBD1	once	TRBJ2-7	TGTGCCAGCAGCCCGACCGGGACAGGGATCTACGAGCAGTACTTC	CASSPTGTGIYEQYF
TRBV30	-	-	TRBJ1-2	TGTGCCTGGAGACCCAGGGATGGCTACACCTTC	CAWRPRDGYTF
TRBV19	TRBD2	-	TRBJ2-7	TGTGCCAGTAGTTCGCGGGGGATAAACTACGAGCAGTACTTC	CASSSRGINYEQYF
TRBV27	TRBD2	-	TRBJ2-1	TGTGCCAGCAGTTTAGGACTAGCGGGCTTTTACAATGAGCAGTTCTTC	CASSLGLAGFYNEQFF
TRBV10-3	-	-	TRBJ1-1	TGTGCCATCAGTGAGCAAATGACCCCCGGGAACGAAGCTTTCTTT	CAISEQMTPGNEAFF
TRBV28	TRBD1	-	TRBJ1-1	TGTGCCAGCAGTCCCCCCGGGACAGGGGGCGCGGAAGCTTTCTTT	CASSPPGTGGAEAFF
TRBV18	-	-	TRBJ2-3	TGTGCCAGCTCACCCCAGGGCGATACGCAGTATTTT	CASSPQGDTQYF
TRBV7-3	TRBD1	-	TRBJ2-7	TGTGCCAGCAGCCGACAGGGAGATAACGAGCAGTACTTC	CASSRQGDNEQYF
TRBV2	-	few	TRBJ2-7	TGTGCCAGCAGGGCAGCGGTAGGGCAGTACTTC	CASRAAVGQYF
TRBV9	TRBD2	-	TRBJ2-4	TGTGCCAGCAGCGCCACTAGCGGGAGAGGAACTAACATTCAGTACTTC	CASSATSGRGTNIQYF
TRBV27	-	-	TRBJ2-3	TGTGCCACCCCCCCGGGAGCTTACCTCACAGATACGCAGTATTTT	CATPPGAYLTDTQYF
TRBV3-1/TRBV3-2	-	-	TRBJ1-5	TGTGCCAGCAGCCTTCAGGGGAGTAATCAGCCCCAGCATTTT	CASSLQGSNQPQHF
TRBV18	-	-	TRBJ1-1	TGTGCCAGCTCACCACCCGGAGGGGCGTGGTACACTGAAGCTTTCTTT	CASSPPGGAWYTEAFF
TRBV5-1	-	-	TRBJ2-1	TGCGCCAGCAGCTTTAAGGGGTCCGAAGAGCAGTTCTTC	CASSFKGSEEQFF
TRBV5-1	-	-	TRBJ1-2	TGCGCCAGCAGCTTGGTAAACGGGGAGGGCTACACCTTC	CASSLVNGEGYTF
TRBV28	-	-	TRBJ1-4	TGTGCCAGCAGAGGGGGAAGATGGGAAAAACTGTTTTTT	CASRGGRWEKLFF
TRBV6-5	TRBD1	-	TRBJ1-1	TGTGCCAGCAGTCGACGACAGGGGGCTGAAGCTTTCTTT	CASSRRQGAEAFF